Listed below are T cell receptor beta chains from one sample, sequenced in a study of vaccination and CD4 T cells after COVID-19. The antigens these receptors bind are not known. TCRdb re-called the PCR reads through MiXCR, storing one row per CDR3 protein. The repertoire has under 8,000 distinct CDR3 sequences, less than 75% of them found once; the top ten carry 32%. The sample taken for sequencing was CD4+ T cells from blood, cultured in vitro. Receptors originate from a human donor who had recovered from COVID-19. The CDR3 runs from the conserved cysteine through the conserved F or W. The D gene is left open where the match is weak. The size field is filled for only some rows; it gives once, few, many or a size class.

v_gene: TRBV10-1; abundance: .; j_gene: TRBJ1-1; d_gene: .; CDR3nt: TGCGCCAGCAGTGTGGCCAGGACAAACACTGAAGCTTTCTTT; CDR3aa: CASSVARTNTEAFF
v_gene: TRBV28; abundance: .; j_gene: TRBJ1-2; d_gene: .; CDR3nt: TGTGCCAGCAGTCCCCCCCAGCAGGAGGCACGACGGGACTATGGCTACACCTTC; CDR3aa: CASSPPQQEARRDYGYTF
v_gene: TRBV20-1; abundance: .; j_gene: TRBJ1-2; d_gene: TRBD1; CDR3nt: TGCAGTGCGTCGACTTACCGCAGGGGGCTAGGGGATAATGGCTACACCTTC; CDR3aa: CSASTYRRGLGDNGYTF
v_gene: TRBV12-3/TRBV12-4; abundance: .; j_gene: TRBJ1-2; d_gene: .; CDR3nt: TGTGCCAGCAGTTTATCCGACAGGCCTAACTATGGCTACACCTTC; CDR3aa: CASSLSDRPNYGYTF
v_gene: TRBV12-3/TRBV12-4; abundance: .; j_gene: TRBJ1-5; d_gene: .; CDR3nt: TGTGCCAGCAGTTTAGTCGGCGACCCCCAGCATTTT; CDR3aa: CASSLVGDPQHF
v_gene: TRBV20-1; abundance: .; j_gene: TRBJ2-7; d_gene: TRBD2; CDR3nt: TGCAGTGCTGCGGGGGGACTAGCGGGAGCTTACGAGCAGTACTTC; CDR3aa: CSAAGGLAGAYEQYF
v_gene: TRBV10-2; abundance: once; j_gene: TRBJ2-3; d_gene: TRBD2; CDR3nt: TGCGCCAGCAGTGATTCCCGGACTAGCGGGGGGGCCAGGGATACGCAGTATTTT; CDR3aa: CASSDSRTSGGARDTQYF
v_gene: TRBV29-1; abundance: .; j_gene: TRBJ1-2; d_gene: TRBD1; CDR3nt: TGCAGCGTTTCACAGGGGGACTATGGCTACACCTTC; CDR3aa: CSVSQGDYGYTF
v_gene: TRBV6-5; abundance: .; j_gene: TRBJ2-4; d_gene: TRBD1; CDR3nt: TGTGCCAGCAGTTACTCGACAGGGGGCCCGGCCAAAAACATTCAGTACTTC; CDR3aa: CASSYSTGGPAKNIQYF
v_gene: TRBV10-3; abundance: .; j_gene: TRBJ1-4; d_gene: .; CDR3nt: TGTGCCAGCAGTGAAAGCCCAGGGGATGAAAAACTGTTTTTT; CDR3aa: CASSESPGDEKLFF
v_gene: TRBV6-1; abundance: .; j_gene: TRBJ2-5; d_gene: .; CDR3nt: TGTGCCAGCAGGACGGAGGGTAAGACCCAGTACTTC; CDR3aa: CASRTEGKTQYF
v_gene: TRBV6-1; abundance: .; j_gene: TRBJ2-3; d_gene: .; CDR3nt: TGTGCCAGCAGTGAGCTCACAGATACGCAGTATTTT; CDR3aa: CASSELTDTQYF
v_gene: TRBV28; abundance: .; j_gene: TRBJ2-7; d_gene: TRBD1; CDR3nt: TGTGCCAGCAGGATCGGGACAGGGGTTTCCTACGAGCAGTACTTC; CDR3aa: CASRIGTGVSYEQYF
v_gene: TRBV27; abundance: .; j_gene: TRBJ2-1; d_gene: .; CDR3nt: TGTGCCAGCAGTTTATTGACGGCGAGCTCCTACAATGAGCAGTTCTTC; CDR3aa: CASSLLTASSYNEQFF
v_gene: TRBV6-5; abundance: .; j_gene: TRBJ1-2; d_gene: .; CDR3nt: TGTGCCAGCAGTTCCAACCCCAGGAACCCAGGCTACACCTTC; CDR3aa: CASSSNPRNPGYTF
v_gene: TRBV7-7; abundance: .; j_gene: TRBJ2-2; d_gene: .; CDR3nt: TGTGCTAGCAGCTTAGCGCCCTTCACCGGGGAGCTGTTTTTT; CDR3aa: CASSLAPFTGELFF
v_gene: TRBV7-3; abundance: .; j_gene: TRBJ2-3; d_gene: .; CDR3nt: TGTGCCAGCAGCCGGAGGACCGAGAGGGATACGCAGTATTTT; CDR3aa: CASSRRTERDTQYF
v_gene: TRBV7-2; abundance: large; j_gene: TRBJ1-2; d_gene: .; CDR3nt: TGTGCCAGCAGCCCACCCGGGAGGAACTATGGCTACACCTTC; CDR3aa: CASSPPGRNYGYTF
v_gene: TRBV5-6; abundance: .; j_gene: TRBJ1-6; d_gene: .; CDR3nt: TGTGCCAGCAGCTTCCTGGGACTCTCCTATAATTCACCCCTCCACTTT; CDR3aa: CASSFLGLSYNSPLHF
v_gene: TRBV18; abundance: .; j_gene: TRBJ1-5; d_gene: TRBD1; CDR3nt: TGTGCCAGCTCTCCGGCTGGGGACAGGGCGAATCAGCCCCAGCATTTT; CDR3aa: CASSPAGDRANQPQHF
v_gene: TRBV5-1; abundance: .; j_gene: TRBJ2-1; d_gene: .; CDR3nt: TGCGCCAGCAGCTCTTCCGAGCCAGGGCTCCCCTACAATGAGCAGTTCTTC; CDR3aa: CASSSSEPGLPYNEQFF
v_gene: TRBV11-2; abundance: .; j_gene: TRBJ2-7; d_gene: TRBD1; CDR3nt: TGTGCCAGCAGCCCCCGGACAGGGCCGAGGGAGCAGTACTTC; CDR3aa: CASSPRTGPREQYF